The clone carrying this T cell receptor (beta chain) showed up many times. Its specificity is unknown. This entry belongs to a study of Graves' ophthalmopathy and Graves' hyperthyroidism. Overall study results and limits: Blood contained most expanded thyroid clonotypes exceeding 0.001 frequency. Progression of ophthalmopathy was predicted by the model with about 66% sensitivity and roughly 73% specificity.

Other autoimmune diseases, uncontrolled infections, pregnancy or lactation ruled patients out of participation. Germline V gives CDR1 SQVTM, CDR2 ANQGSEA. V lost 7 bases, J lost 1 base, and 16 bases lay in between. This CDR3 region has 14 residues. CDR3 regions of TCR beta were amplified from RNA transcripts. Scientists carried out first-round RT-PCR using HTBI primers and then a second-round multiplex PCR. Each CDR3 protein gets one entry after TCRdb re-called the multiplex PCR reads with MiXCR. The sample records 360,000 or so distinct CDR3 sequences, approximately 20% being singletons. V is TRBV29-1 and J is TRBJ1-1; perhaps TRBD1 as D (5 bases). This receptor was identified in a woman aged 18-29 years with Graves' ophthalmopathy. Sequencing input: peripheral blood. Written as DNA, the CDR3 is TGCAGCGACGAGGGGATGTGGACGAACACTGAAGCTTTCTTT. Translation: CSDEGMWTNTEAFF.